The 5 T cell receptor beta chains given below trace back to one sample, sequenced in a study of blood T cells in healthy people across ages. With a J-beta primer mix and a sample-barcoded 5' primer, a second PCR ran roughly 6 to 12 cycles. TCRdb redid the calling of the 5' RACE reads with MiXCR, one entry per CDR3 protein. The sample contains about 680,000 distinct CDR3 sequences, 45% to 50% of which appear only once. Sequenced sample: blood. The receptors derive from a woman in her fifties or sixties in good health.

This clonotype has more than one count but fewer than ten. J is TRBJ2-7 and V is TRBV12-3 or TRBV12-4; D is unclear. The CDR3 spans 13 residues. Trimming shortened V by 2 bases and J by 3 bases, and 8 bases separated the two germline ends. CDR3 sequence (DNA): TGTGCCAGCAGTTTAAAGAAAGGCTACGAGCAGTACTTC. It yields the protein CASSLKKGYEQYF.

The chain combines TRBV4-3 with TRBJ2-7, with 7 bases fitting TRBD2. After removal of 0 bases from V and 7 bases from J, the junction contained 12 bases not matched to a gene. The CDR3 has 16 residues. Germline CDR1 LGHNA, CDR2 YSLEER. The CDR3 sequence: CASSQDGGGYYNEQYF. In DNA, the CDR3 is TGCGCCAGCAGCCAAGATGGGGGAGGGTACTACAATGAGCAGTACTTC.

J is TRBJ1-2 and V is TRBV13, with 10 bases identical to TRBD1. Germline CDR1 PRHDT, CDR2 FYEKMQ (reference sequence). This CDR3 is 15 amino acids long. J lost 3 bases, V lost 5 bases, and 6 bases had no gene match. The CDR3 DNA reads TGTGCCAGCAGCCATGGGACAGGGGCGGACTATGGCTACACCTTC. Residues: CASSHGTGADYGYTF.

The J gene is TRBJ2-1, the V gene TRBV24-1, with 9 bases lining up with TRBD1. The CDR3 sequence is 15 residues long. The ends lost 2 bases at V and 9 bases at J; junction bases unmatched: 7. The V gene's germline CDR1 is KGHDR and CDR2 SFDVKD. CDR3 in amino acids: CATSDYRGLGCEQFF. The CDR3 coding sequence is TGTGCCACCAGTGATTACAGGGGGCTTGGATGTGAGCAGTTCTTC.

The CDR3 sequence: CASSLAGPQYF. The DNA of the CDR3 is TGTGCCAGCAGTTTAGCAGGGCCCCAGTACTTC. The chain joins TRBV28 to TRBJ2-7; D might be TRBD1 (5 bases). CDR1 MDHEN and CDR2 SYDVKM come from the germline V gene. The CDR3 runs to 11 residues. V lost 2 bases and J 10 bases, leaving 9 bases between the germline ends.